These 14 T cell receptor beta chains originate from one sample sequenced in a study of cytomegalovirus exposure and HLA in healthy donors (dated by TCRdb to 2015 to 2018). The library was generated by the immunoSEQ multiplex PCR assay. TCRdb obtained this table from immuneACCESS and retained in-frame rearrangements with V and J assigned. These tables miss some clones; where compared with another copy, unresolved V genes account for less than half of the shortfall, and the remainder is unexplained. The sample has around 93,000 clones on record, 85% of them singletons. The ten top clones hold 20% of the sample. The sequenced material came from PBMCs. The receptors come from a man between 18 and 29 years old in good health and CMV-seropositive.

This rearrangement joins TRBV18 to TRBJ2-2; no definite D call. The CDR3 totals 17 residues. Trimming took off 3 bases at V and 1 base at J, with 15 bases between the two ends. Germline values: CDR1 KGHSH, CDR2 LQKENI. CDR3 nucleotides: TGTGCCAGCTCACCGAGTGTGGGCAGCCTGAACACCGGGGAGCTGTTTTTT. Translation: CASSPSVGSLNTGELFF. Filled out from reference TRBV18 and TRBJ2-2, the complete variable domain reads NAGVMQNPRHLVRRRGQEARLRCSPMKGHSHVYWYRQLPEEGLKFMVYLQKENIIDESGMPKERFSAEFPKEGPSILRIQQVVRGDSAAYFCASSPSVGSLNTGELFFGEGSRLTVL.

This clone appeared a few times. This chain links TRBV18 with TRBJ2-3; no firm D call. Germline V lookup: CDR1 KGHSH, CDR2 LQKENI. The V end was cut by 0 bases, the J end by 2 bases, with 3 bases between. This CDR3 has 13 amino acids. Written as DNA, the CDR3 is TGTGCCAGCTCACCACCTAACACAGATACGCAGTATTTT. Protein sequence: CASSPPNTDTQYF.

The rearrangement joins TRBV28 to TRBJ2-3; D remains ambiguous. Germline V gives CDR1 MDHEN, CDR2 SYDVKM. This CDR3 region has 12 residues. Between the trimmed V and J ends, which lost 6 bases and 5 bases, there was a span of 9 bases. The CDR3 coding sequence is TGTGCCAGCAGACCTTCCGGAGATACGCAGTATTTT. Protein sequence: CASRPSGDTQYF.

This chain links TRBV27 with TRBJ1-1; 7 positions agree with TRBD1. Germline V CDR1 and CDR2: MNHEY, SMNVEV (reference sequence). The CDR3 consists of 16 residues. V shed 2 bases, J shed 2 bases, and the junction held 8 bases outside the gene matches. The CDR3 coding sequence is TGTGCCAGCAGTTTACGGGGCAGGGGGTTTAACACTGAAGCTTTCTTT. It encodes CASSLRGRGFNTEAFF.

The chain uses TRBV11-2 and TRBJ1-1, with 11 bases identical to TRBD1. V trimming: 5 bases; J trimming: 10 bases; junction bases outside the gene matches: 6. The length of the CDR3 is 13 residues. Germline loops: CDR1 SGHAT, CDR2 FQNNGV. This CDR3 is CASSPRDRGSAFF. The CDR3 DNA follows: TGTGCCAGCAGCCCCCGGGACAGGGGGTCAGCTTTCTTT.

The chain recombines TRBV7-9 with TRBJ1-4; no firm D call. This CDR3 is 14 amino acids long. Germline V gives CDR1 SEHNR, CDR2 FQNEAQ (reference sequence). Trimming shortened V by 5 bases and J by 8 bases, and 15 bases separated the two germline ends. CDR3 DNA: TGTGCCAGCAGCCCAATGGACGGGAAAGAAAAACTGTTTTTT. Protein: CASSPMDGKEKLFF.

This rearrangement joins TRBV19 to TRBJ2-7, with D possibly TRBD2 on 6 matching bases. Trimming removed 5 bases at V and 1 base at J, with 15 bases between. Germline-derived CDR1 and CDR2 are LNHDA and SQIVND (reference sequence). CDR3 length equals 15 residues. The CDR3 spells CASSALSGGSYEQYF. CDR3 nucleotide sequence: TGTGCCAGTAGTGCCCTTAGCGGAGGATCCTACGAGCAGTACTTC. The entire variable domain, with the rest obtained from reference TRBV19 and TRBJ2-7, is as follows: DGGITQSPKYLFRKEGQNVTLSCEQNLNHDAMYWYRQDPGQGLRLIYYSQIVNDFQKGDIAEGYSVSREKKESFPLTVTSAQKNPTAFYLCASSALSGGSYEQYFGPGTRLTVT.

V usage is TRBV11-3 and J usage is TRBJ1-1, with a tentative D call TRBD1 (5 bases). Germline V gene lookup returns CDR1 SGHNT and CDR2 YENEEA. The CDR3 sequence is 15 residues long. V dropped 4 bases and J dropped 2 bases, with 14 bases sitting between them. The CDR3 region is CASSSGGRVNTEAFF. The CDR3 DNA is TGTGCCAGCAGCTCTGGGGGGAGGGTAAACACTGAAGCTTTCTTT. Drawing the rest from reference TRBV11-3 and TRBJ1-1, the complete variable domain is EAGVVQSPRYKIIEKKQPVAFWCNPISGHNTLYWYLQNLGQGPELLIRYENEEAVDDSQLPKDRFSAERLKGVDSTLKIQPAELGDSAVYLCASSSGGRVNTEAFFGQGTRLTVV.

This sequence joins TRBV6-1 and TRBJ1-4; D not certain. Between the trimmed V and J ends, which lost 0 bases and 6 bases, there was a span of 14 bases. The CDR3 runs 16 residues. Germline V gene sequence: CDR1 MNHNS, CDR2 SASEGT. CDR3 DNA: TGTGCCAGCAGTGAAGCGCTCGGGGTAGGAGATGAAAAACTGTTTTTT. It codes for CASSEALGVGDEKLFF.

V and J are TRBV7-8 and TRBJ1-2; D call uncertain. The ends were cut back, 8 bases at V and 3 bases at J, with 16 bases in the middle. There are 14 residues in the CDR3. Germline V gene lookup returns CDR1 SGHVS and CDR2 FQNEAQ. The CDR3 DNA is TGTGCCAGCGCCTCCCCCCCAGGCTACTATGGCTACACCTTC. This gives the protein CASASPPGYYGYTF.

The rearrangement links TRBV27 to TRBJ2-5, with 16 bases matching TRBD2. With 6 bases clipped from V and 2 bases from J, the junction kept 12 bases outside the gene matches. The CDR3 loop spans 19 amino acids. Germline lookup yields CDR1 MNHEY and CDR2 SMNVEV (reference sequence). The CDR3 loop reads CASSPKLPGLAGGQETQYF. CDR3 DNA: TGTGCCAGCAGCCCGAAGCTCCCGGGACTAGCGGGAGGGCAAGAGACCCAGTACTTC.

The V gene is TRBV18, the J gene TRBJ2-2, with 7 nucleotides matching TRBD2. Germline V gene data show CDR1 as KGHSH and CDR2 as LQKENI. With V trimmed by 1 base and J by 1 base, 3 bases remained unmatched. This CDR3 region has 16 residues. The CDR3 nucleotides read TGTGCCAGCTCACCACGTGCGGGAGAGAACACCGGGGAGCTGTTTTTT. Encoded protein: CASSPRAGENTGELFF.

The count of this clone is one. The chain links TRBV28 to TRBJ1-1; TRBD1 agrees at 8 bases. Trimming took 5 bases from V and 0 from J; bases not matched to a gene: 5. The CDR3 is 15 residues long. The germline gives CDR1 MDHEN, CDR2 SYDVKM. This chain's CDR3 is CASSPETGVNTEAFF. DNA for the CDR3: TGTGCCAGCAGTCCGGAGACAGGGGTGAACACTGAAGCTTTCTTT.

This chain links TRBV10-3 with TRBJ1-3; D is ambiguous. Trimming took 3 bases from V and 4 from J, leaving 16 bases between them. The CDR3 is made up of 16 amino acids. CDR1 and CDR2 from the germline V gene are ENHRY and SYGVKD. CDR3 residues: CAISDNVGVGGNTIYF. The CDR3 DNA is TGTGCCATCAGTGATAACGTAGGAGTTGGGGGAAACACCATATATTTT.